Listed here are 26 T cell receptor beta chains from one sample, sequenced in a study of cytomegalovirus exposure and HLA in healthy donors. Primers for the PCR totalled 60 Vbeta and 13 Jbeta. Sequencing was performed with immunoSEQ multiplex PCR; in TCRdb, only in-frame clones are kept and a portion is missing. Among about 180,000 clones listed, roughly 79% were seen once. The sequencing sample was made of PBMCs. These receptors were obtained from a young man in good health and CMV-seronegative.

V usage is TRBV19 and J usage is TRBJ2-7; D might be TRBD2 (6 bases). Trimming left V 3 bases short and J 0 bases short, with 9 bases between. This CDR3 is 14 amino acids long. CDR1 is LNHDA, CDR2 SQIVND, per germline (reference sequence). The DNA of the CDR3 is TGTGCCAGTAGTATCGAGCGGGCCTCCTACGAGCAGTACTTC. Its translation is CASSIERASYEQYF.

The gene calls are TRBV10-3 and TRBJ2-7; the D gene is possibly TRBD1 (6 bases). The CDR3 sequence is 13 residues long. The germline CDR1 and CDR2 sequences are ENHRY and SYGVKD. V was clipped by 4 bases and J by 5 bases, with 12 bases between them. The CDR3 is CAISAQTGNEQYF. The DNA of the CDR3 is TGTGCCATCAGTGCTCAGACAGGAAACGAGCAGTACTTC.

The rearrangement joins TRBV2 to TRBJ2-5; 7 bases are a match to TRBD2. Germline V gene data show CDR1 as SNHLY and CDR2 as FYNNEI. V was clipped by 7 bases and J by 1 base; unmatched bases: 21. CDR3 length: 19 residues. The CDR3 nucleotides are TGTGCCAGCATGGGAGGGGCAGTGAGGACACAAAAAGCCCAAGAGACCCAGTACTTC. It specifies CASMGGAVRTQKAQETQYF.

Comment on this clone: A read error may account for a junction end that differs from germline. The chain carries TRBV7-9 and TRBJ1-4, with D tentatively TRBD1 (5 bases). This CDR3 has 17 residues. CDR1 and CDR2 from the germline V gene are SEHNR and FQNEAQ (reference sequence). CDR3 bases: TGTTCCAGCAGTTCAGCTGAGGGAGGGGCAACTAATGAAAAACTGTTTTTT. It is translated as CSSSSAEGGATNEKLFF.

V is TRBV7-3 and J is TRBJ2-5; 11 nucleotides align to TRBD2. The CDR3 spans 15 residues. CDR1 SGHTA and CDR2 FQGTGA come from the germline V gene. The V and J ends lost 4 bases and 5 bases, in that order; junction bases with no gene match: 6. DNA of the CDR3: TGTGCCAGCAGCTATAGCGGGGGGGCGCGGGAGACCCAGTACTTC. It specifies CASSYSGGARETQYF. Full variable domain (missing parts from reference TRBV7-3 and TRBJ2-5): GAGVSQTPSNKVTEKGKYVELRCDPISGHTALYWYRQSLGQGPEFLIYFQGTGAADDSGLPNDRFFAVRPEGSVSTLKIQRTERGDSAVYLCASSYSGGARETQYFGPGTRLLVL.

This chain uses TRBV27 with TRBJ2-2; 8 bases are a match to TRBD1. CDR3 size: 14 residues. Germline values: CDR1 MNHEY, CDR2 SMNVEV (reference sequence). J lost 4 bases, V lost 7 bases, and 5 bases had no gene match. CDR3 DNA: TGTGCCAGCACCTGGACAGGGATCACCGGGGAGCTGTTTTTT. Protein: CASTWTGITGELFF.

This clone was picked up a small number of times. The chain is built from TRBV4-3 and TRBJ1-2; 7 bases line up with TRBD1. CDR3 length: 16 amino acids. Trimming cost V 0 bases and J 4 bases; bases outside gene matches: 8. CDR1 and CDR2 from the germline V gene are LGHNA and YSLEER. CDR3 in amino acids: CASSQDGRGMIYGYTF. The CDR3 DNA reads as TGCGCCAGCAGCCAAGATGGCAGGGGGATGATCTATGGCTACACCTTC.

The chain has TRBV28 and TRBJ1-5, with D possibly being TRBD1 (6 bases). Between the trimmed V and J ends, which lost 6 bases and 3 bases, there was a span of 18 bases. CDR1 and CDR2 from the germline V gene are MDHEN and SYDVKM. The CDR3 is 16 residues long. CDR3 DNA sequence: TGTGCCAGCAGCAAGGGGGGGGGCAGAGACAATCAGCCCCAGCATTTT. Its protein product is CASSKGGGRDNQPQHF.

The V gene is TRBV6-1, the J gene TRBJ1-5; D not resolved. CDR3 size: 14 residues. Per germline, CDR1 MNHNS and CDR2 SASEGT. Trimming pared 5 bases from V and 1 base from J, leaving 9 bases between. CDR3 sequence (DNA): TGTGCCAGCAGTTCAAAACAGAGCAATCAGCCCCAGCATTTT. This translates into CASSSKQSNQPQHF.

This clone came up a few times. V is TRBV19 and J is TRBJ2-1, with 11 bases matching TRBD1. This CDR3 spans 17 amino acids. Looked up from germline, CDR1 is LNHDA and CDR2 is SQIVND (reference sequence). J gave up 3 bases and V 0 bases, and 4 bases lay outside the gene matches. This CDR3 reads CASSIDPGTGGYNEQFF. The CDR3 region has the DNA TGTGCCAGTAGTATAGACCCCGGGACAGGGGGCTACAATGAGCAGTTCTTC.

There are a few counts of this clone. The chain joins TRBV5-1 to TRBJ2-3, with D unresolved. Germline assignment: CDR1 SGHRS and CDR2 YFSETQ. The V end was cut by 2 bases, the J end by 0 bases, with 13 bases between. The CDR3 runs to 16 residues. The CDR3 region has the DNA TGCGCCAGCAGCTTCGGTGCGCGGCTGAGCACAGATACGCAGTATTTT. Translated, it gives CASSFGARLSTDTQYF.

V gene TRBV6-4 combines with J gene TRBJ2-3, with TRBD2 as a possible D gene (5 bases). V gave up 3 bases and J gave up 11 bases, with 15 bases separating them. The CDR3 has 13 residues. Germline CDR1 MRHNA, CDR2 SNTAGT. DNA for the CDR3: TGTGCCAGCAGTGAAACTAGAGGGTGGAGGCAGTATTTT. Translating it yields CASSETRGWRQYF.

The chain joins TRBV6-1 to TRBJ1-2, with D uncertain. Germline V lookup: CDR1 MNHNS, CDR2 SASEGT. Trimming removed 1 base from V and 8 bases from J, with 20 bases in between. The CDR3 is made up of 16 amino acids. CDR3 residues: CASSEGGGLEARGYTF. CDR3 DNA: TGTGCCAGCAGTGAAGGTGGTGGATTGGAGGCACGCGGCTACACCTTC.

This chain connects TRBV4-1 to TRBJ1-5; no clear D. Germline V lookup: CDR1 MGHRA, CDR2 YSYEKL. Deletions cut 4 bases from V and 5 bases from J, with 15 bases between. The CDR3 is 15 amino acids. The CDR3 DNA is TGCGCCAGCAGCCGAATCCAGGTGTCGGATCAGCCCCAGCATTTT. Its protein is CASSRIQVSDQPQHF.

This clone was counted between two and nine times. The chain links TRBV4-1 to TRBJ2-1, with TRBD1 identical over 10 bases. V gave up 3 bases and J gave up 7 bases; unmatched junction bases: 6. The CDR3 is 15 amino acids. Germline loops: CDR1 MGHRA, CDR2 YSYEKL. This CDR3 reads CASSHSGQGGNEQFF. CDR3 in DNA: TGCGCCAGCAGCCACTCCGGACAGGGGGGAAATGAGCAGTTCTTC.

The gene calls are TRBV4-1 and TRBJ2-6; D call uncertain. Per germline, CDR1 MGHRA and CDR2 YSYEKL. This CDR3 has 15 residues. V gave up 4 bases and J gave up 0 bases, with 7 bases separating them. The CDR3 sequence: CASSPQFSGANVLTF. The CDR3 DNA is TGCGCCAGCAGCCCCCAGTTCTCTGGGGCCAACGTCCTGACTTTC.

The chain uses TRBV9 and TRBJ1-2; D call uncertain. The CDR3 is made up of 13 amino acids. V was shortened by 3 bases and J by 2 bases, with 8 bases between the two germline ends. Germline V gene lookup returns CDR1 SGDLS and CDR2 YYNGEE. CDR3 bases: TGTGCCAGCAGCGCCTATAAAAACTATGGCTACACCTTC. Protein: CASSAYKNYGYTF.

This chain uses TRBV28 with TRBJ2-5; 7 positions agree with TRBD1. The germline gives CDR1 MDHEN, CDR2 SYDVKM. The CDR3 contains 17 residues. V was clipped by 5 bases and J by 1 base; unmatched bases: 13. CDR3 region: CASSQLDRVGSQETQYF. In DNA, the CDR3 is TGTGCCAGCAGTCAACTCGACAGGGTGGGATCCCAAGAGACCCAGTACTTC.

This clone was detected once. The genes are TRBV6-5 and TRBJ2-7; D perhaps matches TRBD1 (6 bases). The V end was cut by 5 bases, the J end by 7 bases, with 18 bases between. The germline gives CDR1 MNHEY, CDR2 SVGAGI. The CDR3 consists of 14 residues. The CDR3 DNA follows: TGTGCCAGCAGTACGAGACAGGTTCTTGGGGAGCAGTACTTC. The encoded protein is CASSTRQVLGEQYF.

CDR3 DNA sequence: TGTGCCACCAGCAGAGATCTAAAGGGACAGGGCTATGGCTACACCTTC. Translating gives CATSRDLKGQGYGYTF. The rearrangement joins TRBV15 to TRBJ1-2; 9 positions agree with TRBD1. V gave up 0 bases and J gave up 4 bases; unmatched junction bases: 6. CDR1 is LNHNV, CDR2 YYDKDF, per germline (reference sequence). The CDR3 has 16 residues.

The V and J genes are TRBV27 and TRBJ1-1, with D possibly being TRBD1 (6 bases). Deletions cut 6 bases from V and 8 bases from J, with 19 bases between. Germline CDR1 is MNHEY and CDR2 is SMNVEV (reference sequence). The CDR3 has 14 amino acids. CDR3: CASSPLGTPWEAFF. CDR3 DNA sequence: TGTGCCAGCAGCCCTCTTGGGACACCCTGGGAAGCTTTCTTT.

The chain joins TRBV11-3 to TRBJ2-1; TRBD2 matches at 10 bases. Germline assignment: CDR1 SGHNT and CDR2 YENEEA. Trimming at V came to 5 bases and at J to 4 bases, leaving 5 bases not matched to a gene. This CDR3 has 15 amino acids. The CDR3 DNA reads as TGTGCCAGCAGCCTCACTAGCGGGGTATACAATGAGCAGTTCTTC. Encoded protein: CASSLTSGVYNEQFF.

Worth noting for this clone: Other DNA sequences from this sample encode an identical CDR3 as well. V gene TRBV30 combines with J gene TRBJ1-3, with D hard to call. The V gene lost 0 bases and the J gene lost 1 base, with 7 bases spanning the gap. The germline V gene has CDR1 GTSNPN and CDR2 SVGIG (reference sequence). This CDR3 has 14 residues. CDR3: CAWSVGGSGNTIYF. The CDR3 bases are TGTGCCTGGAGTGTCGGAGGGTCTGGAAACACCATATATTTT.

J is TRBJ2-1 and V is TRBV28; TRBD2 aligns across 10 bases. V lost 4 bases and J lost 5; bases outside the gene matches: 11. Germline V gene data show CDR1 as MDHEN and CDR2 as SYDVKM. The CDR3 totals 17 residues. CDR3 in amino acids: CASSSISSGRRDNEQFF. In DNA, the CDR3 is TGTGCCAGCAGTTCCATCTCTAGCGGGAGAAGGGACAATGAGCAGTTCTTC.

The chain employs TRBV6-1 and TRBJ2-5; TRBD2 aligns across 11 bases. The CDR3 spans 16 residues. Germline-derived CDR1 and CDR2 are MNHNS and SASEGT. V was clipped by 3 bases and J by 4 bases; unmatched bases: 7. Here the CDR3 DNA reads TGTGCCAGCAGTGAGGGGCTAGCGGGGGGAGGAGAGACCCAGTACTTC. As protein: CASSEGLAGGGETQYF.

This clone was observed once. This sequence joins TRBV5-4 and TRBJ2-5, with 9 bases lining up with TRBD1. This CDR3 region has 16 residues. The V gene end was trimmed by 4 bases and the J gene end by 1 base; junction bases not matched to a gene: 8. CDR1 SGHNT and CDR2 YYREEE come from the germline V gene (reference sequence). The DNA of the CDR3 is TGTGCCAGCAGCCTAGACGGGACAGGGTCCCAAGAGACCCAGTACTTC. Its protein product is CASSLDGTGSQETQYF.